What follows describes a single T cell receptor (beta chain). Its antigen remains unidentified. The sample belongs to a study of T cell responses to AZD1222 COVID-19 vaccine. Whether given at about 4 or about 12 weeks, second doses were pooled. The repertoire was sequenced with immunoSEQ multiplex PCR; TCRdb's copy has only in-frame clones and lacks some. This sample has about 46,000 clones; about 90% occur once, and the top ten carry 1% to 1.3%. Study-level points and caveats: There were vaccine-associated CD4 TCRs across spike, dominant at 160-218 and 743-854. Only five or six individuals given AZD1222 were seropositive at baseline. After the peak T cell response, and only then, were repertoires sampled.

Sequences were derived from peripheral blood, sampled 28 days after the second AZD1222 dose. The receptor was isolated from an adult who received the AZD1222 COVID-19 vaccine.

CDR3: CASSLDRGSYNEQFF. DNA of the CDR3: TGTGCCAGCAGCTTGGACAGGGGGTCCTACAATGAGCAGTTCTTC. V is TRBV5-4 and J is TRBJ2-1; 8 bases are a match to TRBD1. V dropped 0 bases and J dropped 1; count of bases not matched to a gene: 0. The CDR3 has 15 residues. CDR1 is SGHNT and CDR2 is YYREEE in the germline V gene (reference sequence).